This T cell receptor beta chain was observed in a study of CD8+ T cells in alopecia areata (dated by TCRdb to between 2017 and 2018). Background for the entire study: The treated patients took part in an open-label pilot trial in which moderate-to-severe alopecia areata was treated with oral tofacitinib at 5 to 10 mg twice daily. RNA was obtained with the PAXgene miRNA kit for fixed scalp, the miRNeasy kit for PBMCs, and the RNeasy kit for mouse skin. Biopsies were taken from tofacitinib-treated patients at baseline and at 4 and 24 weeks of treatment, and a later scalp biopsy was taken in several of the tofacitinib-treated patients. In treated patients, disease severity was measured using the SALT score, which gives the percentage of scalp surface area affected. Tofacitinib was given for 6 to 18 months, followed by 6 months of follow-up off drug to assess delayed response and recurrence. Clonality in the scalp was compared among normal scalp (n=4), patchy alopecia areata scalp (n=8), and alopecia totalis/universalis scalp (n=8). In both human patients and the C3H/HeJ mouse model, the study applied high-throughput TCRbeta sequencing to look at T cell clonal expansion in alopecia areata. Scalp tissue and sorted CD4+ and CD8+ peripheral blood T cells from patchy and totalis/universalis alopecia areata patients and from healthy controls were covered by human TCRbeta sequencing. TCRbeta CDR3 regions were amplified by immunoSEQ multiplex PCR using 35 Vbeta forward and 13 Jbeta reverse primers.

The library was prepared using the immunoSEQ multiplex PCR assay. For TCR sequencing, RNA was extracted from every sample and reverse transcribed into cDNA to serve as template. First-strand cDNA was synthesized using SuperScript III with a 2:1 mix of oligo-dT and random hexamers. A synthetic immune receptor repertoire was used to measure amplification bias, and any remaining bias was corrected computationally. In the original analysis: Raw reads were preprocessed to remove errors, and CDR3 was defined according to IMGT conventions as the region from the conserved cysteine to phenylalanine. Clonality was computed as 1 minus the Shannon entropy, with the entropy normalized by log2 of the number of productive unique TCRs. CD4 or CD8 identity of scalp clones was inferred by cross-referencing scalp TCRbeta sequences with sorted blood CD4 and CD8 repertoires. The table was pulled from immuneACCESS by TCRdb, which kept in-frame rearrangements only. Such tables lose some clones; where checked, under half of the loss comes from unresolved V genes, and the rest has no known cause. V and J calls and clone size follow that table, whereas D and trimming were derived from the DNA. This sample lists around 140,000 clones; about 86% were detected once. 13% of the sample rests with the top ten.

What the work shows at the level of the full study, not this receptor alone: Tofacitinib significantly decreased scalp clonality and the number of expanded CD8+ clones among the top 100 scalp clones. Scalp TCR repertoire analysis is complicated because resident alphabeta T cells in normal human skin are also sequenced, whereas mouse skin is dominated by gammadelta T cells. The treated cohort was small, with a single nonresponder, so links between baseline CD8+ expansion and response need larger studies. Compared with normal scalp, lesional scalp, particularly in alopecia totalis/universalis, had higher clonality and more expanded CD8+ clones, which suggests antigenic drive. Shared TCR sequences between patients were less evident than in mice, which may be partly attributable to HLA diversity in the patient population. Many expanded lesional clones persisted in scalp and blood during tofacitinib treatment, which may partly explain relapse after stopping treatment.

The germline V gene provides CDR1 SGHVS and CDR2 FQNEAQ. The CDR3, cysteine through phenylalanine, is 15 amino acids long. Just CDR3 DNA is preserved here, 45 bases in frame from base 1. Trimming leaves V shorter by 5 bases and J shorter by 5 bases, with the junction holding 4 bases beyond the gene matches. The time point label here, explained by the study, means: 4 weeks on oral tofacitinib. The treatment or condition label, read with the paper, signifies: oral pan-JAK inhibitor, 5-10 mg twice daily. Lesional scalp punch biopsies and peripheral blood were obtained from alopecia areata patients. PBMCs were isolated by density centrifugation and stained for CD3, CD4 and CD8, after which CD4+ and CD8+ T cells were sorted on a FACSAria. A note on this clone: The target of this receptor is not known. Base qualities were left out, and no much larger clone turns up one base away.

The rearranged chain carries TRBV7-8 and TRBJ2-5; 14 middle bases align to TRBD2. The receptor comes from a human donor with alopecia areata. The sample was CD8+ T cells sorted from blood, taken at week 4, from a patient treated with tofacitinib. The CDR3 loop reads CASSPGLAGVETQYF. The nucleotide sequence reads TGTGCCAGCAGCCCGGGACTAGCGGGAGTGGAGACCCAGTACTTC.